This T cell receptor beta chain was observed in a study of cytomegalovirus exposure and HLA in healthy donors. Whole-study context: Most donors, 80% to 90% of around 400 genotyped, fell in the Caucasian-associated ancestry cluster. Study outcomes and limitations: With later analysis, a missense DCLRE1C variant became linked to TCR beta V- and J-gene trimming. After further analysis at a later stage, around 17,000 TCR beta sequences were associated with HLA alleles at 0.05 false discovery rate. A further, later analysis showed that HLA-associated TCR beta chains (compared with equally common others) were more clonally expanded.

About this clone itself: Its antigen is still unknown.

The germline V and J ends were trimmed by 2 bases and 6 bases, with 11 bases remaining between them. The CDR3 extends over 13 amino acids. CDR1 is KGHSH, CDR2 LQKENI, per germline. Use of 60 Vbeta and 13 Jbeta primers characterized the PCR. TCRdb keeps only in-frame clones here, not all; method: immunoSEQ multiplex PCR. The sample yields 160,000 or so clones, roughly four fifths seen once. This chain links TRBV18 with TRBJ2-7; perhaps TRBD1 as D (6 bases). This TCR derives from a man aged 50 to 59 in good health and CMV-seropositive. Sequencing used PBMCs. The CDR3 DNA reads as TGTGCCAGCTCACCAACAAGACAGGCCGAGCAGTACTTC. Translation: CASSPTRQAEQYF.